The present T cell receptor beta chain was sequenced within a study of identical twins. This CDR3 is built from 12 residues. Looked up from germline, CDR1 is SGHDN and CDR2 is FVKESK. V was shortened by 2 bases and J by 7 bases, with 5 bases between the two germline ends. All donors were healthy, and all were Caucasian. This clonotype was observed many times. No antigen is known for it. Broader study findings: Beta out-of-frame sequences showed weaker excess twin sharing. Cord blood beta clonotypes present at high abundance carried fewer insertions; no such pattern appeared in memory repertoires. Excess low generation probability was seen in twin-shared out-of-frame alpha sequences.

TCRdb independently ran MiXCR on the 5' RACE reads; one entry per CDR3 protein. The repertoire holds some 270,000 distinct CDR3 sequences, with approximately 8.3% as singletons. In addition, the sample was reused for a study of yellow fever vaccine responses in identical twins.

Input material: CD8+ T cells sorted from blood. The rearrangement joins TRBV14 to TRBJ2-2, with D unresolved. The receptor's source is a woman aged 18-35 years in good health. The chain's CDR3 is CASSQLGGELFF. The CDR3 coding sequence is TGTGCCAGCAGCCAACTCGGCGGGGAGCTGTTTTTT.